This TCR beta chain was identified in a study of spatial heterogeneity in lung cancer. This clonotype has ten or more counts. A read error may produce the germline difference seen at one junction end. As to time point: sample taken at primary tumor resection. Each TCR cDNA molecule carried a unique molecular identifier. TCRdb analysed the 5' RACE reads with MiXCR anew, one entry per CDR3 protein. The sample lists more than 30,000 distinct CDR3 sequences; about 5% were seen once. The germline V gene has CDR1 MDHEN and CDR2 SYDVKM. This CDR3 contains 12 residues. This receptor was identified in a female donor with early-stage non-small cell lung cancer. This chain links TRBV28 with TRBJ2-7; D not resolved. The specimen comprised PBMCs, sampled at surgery. CDR3 sequence (DNA): TGTGCCAGCAGTTTAAATGCCGGTTATATTCACTTC. Amino acids: CASSLNAGYIHF.